This T cell receptor beta chain came from a study of control samples from healthy donors and cancer patients (TCRdb year 2020). Taken from the germline V gene, the CDR1 and CDR2 loops are MNHEY and SVGAGI. The junction carries 14 bases between V and J, which are trimmed by 7 bases and 7 bases respectively. Reading from cysteine to phenylalanine, the CDR3 counts 13 amino acids. Here the CDR3 DNA is all that survives: 39 bases in frame from base 1. This clone showed up just once. Its antigen is unknown. Base-call qualities are not available, and no considerably larger clone is one nucleotide away. Library prep was done by the immunoSEQ multiplex PCR assay. As stored in TCRdb, this immuneACCESS dataset retains in-frame rearrangements with V and J assigned. A fraction of the clones does not appear; measured against another copy, unresolved V genes explain less than half of the discrepancy, and the remainder lacks a known reason. The sample data list some 14,000 clones, and about 80% of these were observed just once. The ten largest clones take up roughly a sixth of the sample.

The clonotype was recovered from a female donor with lung cancer. This chain joins TRBV6-5 to TRBJ1-3, with TRBD1 as a weak D call on 5 bases. The sequenced sample consisted of formalin-fixed, paraffin-embedded tissue. The CDR3 reads as follows: CASTEGRRNTIYF. The bases are TGTGCCAGCACCGAGGGACGGCGGAACACCATATATTTT.